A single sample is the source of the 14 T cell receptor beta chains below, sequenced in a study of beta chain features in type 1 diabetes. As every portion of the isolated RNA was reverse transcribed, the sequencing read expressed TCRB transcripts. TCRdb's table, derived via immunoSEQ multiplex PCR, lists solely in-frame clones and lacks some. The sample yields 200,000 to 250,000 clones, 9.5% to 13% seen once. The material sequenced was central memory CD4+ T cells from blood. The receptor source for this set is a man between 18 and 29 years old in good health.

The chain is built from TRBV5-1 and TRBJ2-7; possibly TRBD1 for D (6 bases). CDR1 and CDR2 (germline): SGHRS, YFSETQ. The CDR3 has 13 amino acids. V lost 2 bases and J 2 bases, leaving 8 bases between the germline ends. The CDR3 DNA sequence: TGCGCCAGCAGCTTTGAGGGGGCCTACGAGCAGTACTTC. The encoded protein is CASSFEGAYEQYF.

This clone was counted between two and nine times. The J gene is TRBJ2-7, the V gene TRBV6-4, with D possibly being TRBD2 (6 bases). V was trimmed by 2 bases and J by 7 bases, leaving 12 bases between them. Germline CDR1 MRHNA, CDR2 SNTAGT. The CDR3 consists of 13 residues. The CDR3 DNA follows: TGTGCCAGCAGTGACGGACTACTCGGGGAGCAGTACTTC. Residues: CASSDGLLGEQYF.

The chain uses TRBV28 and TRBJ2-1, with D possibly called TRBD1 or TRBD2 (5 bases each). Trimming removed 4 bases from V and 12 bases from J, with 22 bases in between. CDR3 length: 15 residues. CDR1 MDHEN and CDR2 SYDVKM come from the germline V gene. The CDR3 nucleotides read TGTGCCAGCAGTTCCTGGGACGTATTTTCGATGGGGCAGTTCTTC. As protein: CASSSWDVFSMGQFF.

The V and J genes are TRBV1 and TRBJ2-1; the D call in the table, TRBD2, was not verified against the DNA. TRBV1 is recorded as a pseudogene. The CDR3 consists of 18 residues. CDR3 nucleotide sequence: TGCACCAGCAGCCAAAAACACGGGATGGGCCGCTCCTACAATGAGCAGTTCTTC. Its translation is CTSSQKHGMGRSYNEQFF.

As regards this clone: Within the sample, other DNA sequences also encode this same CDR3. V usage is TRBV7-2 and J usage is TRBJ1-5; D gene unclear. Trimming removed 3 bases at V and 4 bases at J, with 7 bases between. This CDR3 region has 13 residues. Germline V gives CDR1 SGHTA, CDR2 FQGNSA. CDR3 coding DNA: TGTGCCAGCAGCTTGTGGGGAAATCAGCCCCAGCATTTT. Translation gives CASSLWGNQPQHF. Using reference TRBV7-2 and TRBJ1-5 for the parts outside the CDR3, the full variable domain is GAGVSQSPSNKVTEKGKDVELRCDPISGHTALYWYRQSLGQGLEFLIYFQGNSAPDKSGLPSDRFSAERTGGSVSTLTIQRTQQEDSAVYLCASSLWGNQPQHFGDGTRLSIL.

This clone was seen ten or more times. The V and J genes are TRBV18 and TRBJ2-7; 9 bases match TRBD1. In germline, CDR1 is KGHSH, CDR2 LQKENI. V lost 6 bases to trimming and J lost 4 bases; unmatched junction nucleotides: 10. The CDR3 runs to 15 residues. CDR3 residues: CASSPAGQGFYEQYF. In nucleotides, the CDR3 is TGTGCCAGCTCGCCAGCGGGACAGGGATTTTACGAGCAGTACTTC.

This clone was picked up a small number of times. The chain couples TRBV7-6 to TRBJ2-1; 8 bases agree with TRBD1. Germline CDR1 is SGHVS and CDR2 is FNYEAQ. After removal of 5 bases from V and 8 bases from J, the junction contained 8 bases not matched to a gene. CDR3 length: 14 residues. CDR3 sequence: CASSPRTGRDEQFF. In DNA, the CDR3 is TGTGCCAGCAGCCCACGGACAGGGCGGGATGAGCAGTTCTTC.

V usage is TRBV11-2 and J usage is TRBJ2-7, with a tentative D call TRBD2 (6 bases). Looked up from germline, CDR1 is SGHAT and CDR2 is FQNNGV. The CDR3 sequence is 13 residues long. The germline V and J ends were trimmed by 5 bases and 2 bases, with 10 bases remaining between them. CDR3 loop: CASSPGSTYEQYF. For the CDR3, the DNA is TGTGCCAGCAGCCCCGGGAGCACCTACGAGCAGTACTTC.

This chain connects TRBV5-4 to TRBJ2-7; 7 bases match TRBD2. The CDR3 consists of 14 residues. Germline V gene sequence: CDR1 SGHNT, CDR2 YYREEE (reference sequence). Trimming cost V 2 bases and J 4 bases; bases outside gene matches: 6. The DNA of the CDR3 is TGTGCCAGCAGCTTCGCAAGCGGGACGTACGAGCAGTACTTC. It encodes CASSFASGTYEQYF.

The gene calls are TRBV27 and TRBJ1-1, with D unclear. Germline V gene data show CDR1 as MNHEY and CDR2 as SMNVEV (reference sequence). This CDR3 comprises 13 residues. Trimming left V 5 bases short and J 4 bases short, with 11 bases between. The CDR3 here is CASSRESGTEAFF. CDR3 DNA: TGTGCCAGCAGTAGGGAGTCGGGCACTGAAGCTTTCTTT.

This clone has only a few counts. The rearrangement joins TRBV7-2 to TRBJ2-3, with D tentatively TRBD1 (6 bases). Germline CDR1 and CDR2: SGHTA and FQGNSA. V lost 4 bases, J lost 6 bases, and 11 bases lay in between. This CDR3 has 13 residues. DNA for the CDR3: TGTGCCAGCAGCTCGGACAGAAGCGATACGCAGTATTTT. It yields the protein CASSSDRSDTQYF.

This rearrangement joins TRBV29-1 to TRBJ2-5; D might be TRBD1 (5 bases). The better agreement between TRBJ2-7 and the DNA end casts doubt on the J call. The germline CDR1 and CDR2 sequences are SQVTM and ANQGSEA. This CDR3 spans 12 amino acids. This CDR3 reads CSVAAGNYEQYF. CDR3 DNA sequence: TGCAGCGTTGCGGCAGGGAACTACGAGCAGTACTTC.

CDR3 DNA sequence: TGTGCCAGCAGCTTGTCTAGCGGGATTGAGGGGACCCAGTACTTC. It translates to CASSLSSGIEGTQYF. The V and J genes are TRBV7-9 and TRBJ2-5; 9 bases agree with TRBD2. The CDR3 is 15 amino acids. CDR1 and CDR2 (germline): SEHNR, FQNEAQ (reference sequence). J was trimmed by 7 bases and V by 3 bases; bases with no gene match: 9.

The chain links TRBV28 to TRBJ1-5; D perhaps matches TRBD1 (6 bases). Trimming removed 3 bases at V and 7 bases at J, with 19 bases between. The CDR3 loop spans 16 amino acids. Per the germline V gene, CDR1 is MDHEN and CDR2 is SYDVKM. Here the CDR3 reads CASSFQPGQGNQPQHF. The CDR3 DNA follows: TGTGCCAGCAGTTTTCAGCCAGGGCAGGGGAACCAGCCCCAGCATTTT.